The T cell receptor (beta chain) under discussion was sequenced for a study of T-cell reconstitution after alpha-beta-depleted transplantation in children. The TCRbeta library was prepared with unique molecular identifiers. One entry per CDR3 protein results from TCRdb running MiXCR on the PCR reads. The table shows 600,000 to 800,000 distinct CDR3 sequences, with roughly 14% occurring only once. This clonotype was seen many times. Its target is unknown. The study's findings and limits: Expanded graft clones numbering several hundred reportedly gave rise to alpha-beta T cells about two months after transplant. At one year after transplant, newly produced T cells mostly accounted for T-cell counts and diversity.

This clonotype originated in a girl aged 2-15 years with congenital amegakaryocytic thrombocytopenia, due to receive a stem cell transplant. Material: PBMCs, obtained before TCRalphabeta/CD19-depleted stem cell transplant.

CDR3 sequence reads: CASSYYSGTGYEQYF. The DNA for the CDR3 is TGTGCCAGCAGCTACTATAGCGGGACAGGTTACGAGCAGTACTTC. This rearrangement joins TRBV7-2 to TRBJ2-7; D is perhaps TRBD1 or TRBD2 (8 bases each). V lost 4 bases to trimming and J lost 4 bases, with 17 bases between them. CDR1 is SGHTA and CDR2 is FQGNSA in the germline V gene. CDR3 length: 15 residues.